A selection of T cell receptor beta chains follows, all from one sample in a study of cytomegalovirus exposure and HLA in healthy donors. Some clones are missing from TCRdb's copy, which holds only in-frame ones; the method was immunoSEQ multiplex PCR. This repertoire includes fewer than 100,000 clones. Sequenced sample: PBMCs. Receptors originate from a man in his late teens or twenties in good health and CMV-seropositive. The CDR3 runs from the conserved cysteine through the conserved F or W. Each record gives: D gene, J gene, V gene, CDR3 protein, CDR3 DNA. D genes are given only for firm matches.

TRBD2 | TRBJ2-7 | TRBV6-1 | CASRSGGSHEQYF | TGTGCCAGCAGGAGCGGGGGTAGCCACGAGCAGTACTTC
. | TRBJ2-3 | TRBV5-1 | CASSLGGPRTDTQYF | TGCGCCAGCAGCTTGGGAGGGCCACGCACAGATACGCAGTATTTT
TRBD2 | TRBJ2-7 | TRBV7-8 | CASSFTGLAGTEQYF | TGTGCCAGCAGCTTCACCGGACTAGCGGGAACCGAGCAGTACTTC
. | TRBJ1-2 | TRBV25-1 | CASSEYGGRGGYTF | TGTGCCAGCAGTGAATACGGAGGGAGGGGCGGCTACACCTTC
. | TRBJ1-2 | TRBV6-1 | CASSEGARHYGYTF | TGTGCCAGCAGTGAGGGGGCGCGACACTATGGCTACACCTTC
TRBD1 | TRBJ1-6 | TRBV5-1 | CASSLAGQGRSSPLHF | TGCGCCAGCAGCTTGGCCGGACAGGGCCGGAGTTCACCCCTCCACTTT
. | TRBJ2-1 | TRBV6-4 | CASSMGLTGDEQFF | TGTGCCAGCAGTATGGGGCTCACCGGCGATGAGCAGTTCTTC
. | TRBJ1-6 | TRBV5-6 | CATSRENNSPLHF | TGTGCCACGTCGAGGGAGAATAATTCACCCCTCCACTTT
TRBD1 | TRBJ1-4 | TRBV5-1 | CASSPGQGLTNEKLFF | TGCGCCAGCAGCCCCGGACAGGGATTGACTAATGAAAAACTGTTTTTT
. | TRBJ1-4 | TRBV7-9 | CASSLALSGKLFF | TGTGCCAGCAGCTTAGCTTTGTCGGGTAAACTGTTTTTT
. | TRBJ1-3 | TRBV4-1 | CASRGTGNTIYF | TGCGCCAGCCGGGGAACTGGAAACACCATATATTTT
. | TRBJ2-2 | TRBV29-1 | CSVERGITGELFF | TGCAGCGTTGAAAGGGGGATCACCGGGGAGCTGTTTTTT
TRBD2 | TRBJ2-7 | TRBV27 | CASSLSSGSAYEQYF | TGTGCCAGCAGTTTATCTAGCGGGAGCGCCTACGAGCAGTACTTC
TRBD1 | TRBJ2-1 | TRBV10-1 | CASSRTTGTGGWNEQFF | TGCGCCAGCAGTCGGACCACCGGGACAGGGGGCTGGAATGAGCAGTTCTTC
. | TRBJ1-2 | TRBV7-9 | CASSLGGSDYGYTF | TGTGCCAGCAGCCTAGGCGGGAGTGACTATGGCTACACCTTC
TRBD2 | TRBJ2-1 | TRBV11-3 | CASSFGLAAHTYNEQFF | TGTGCCAGCAGCTTCGGACTAGCGGCGCACACCTACAATGAGCAGTTCTTC
TRBD1 | TRBJ1-1 | TRBV25-1 | CASSETGGLNTEAFF | TGTGCCAGCAGTGAGACAGGGGGCCTGAACACTGAAGCTTTCTTT
TRBD1 | TRBJ2-7 | TRBV19 | CASSMRQGSYEQYF | TGTGCCAGTAGTATGAGACAGGGGTCCTACGAGCAGTACTTC
. | TRBJ2-7 | TRBV6-1 | CASSENFGHMYEQYF | TGTGCCAGCAGTGAAAACTTCGGACACATGTACGAGCAGTACTTC